A single sample gave rise to the 25 T cell receptor beta chains below, sequenced in a study of blood T cell repertoires in COVID-19. The data were produced by immunoSEQ multiplex PCR, yet TCRdb's version contains in-frame clones alone and is incomplete. The table includes fewer than 400,000 clones, roughly 85% detected once. Sequences were obtained from PBMCs or T cells enriched from blood (not recorded which). The source of these receptors is a man in his thirties or forties who had recovered from COVID-19.

The rearrangement joins TRBV4-1 to TRBJ2-5; 12 nucleotides line up with TRBD2. This CDR3 region has 16 residues. J was trimmed by 5 bases and V by 1 base; bases with no gene match: 5. Per the germline V gene, CDR1 is MGHRA and CDR2 is YSYEKL. The CDR3 bases are TGCGCCAGCAGCCAAGGAGAGACTAGCGGGGGTGAGACCCAGTACTTC. Its translation is CASSQGETSGGETQYF.

The genes are TRBV13 and TRBJ1-2; 8 bases are shared with TRBD1. V gave up 3 bases and J gave up 2 bases; unmatched junction bases: 8. The CDR3 is 16 amino acids. The germline V gene has CDR1 PRHDT and CDR2 FYEKMQ (reference sequence). The chain's CDR3 is CASSLFGQGGNYGYTF. CDR3 DNA sequence: TGTGCCAGCAGCTTGTTCGGACAGGGAGGGAACTATGGCTACACCTTC.

This chain joins TRBV11-2 and TRBJ1-1; D gene uncertain. CDR3 size: 13 residues. Germline V gives CDR1 SGHAT, CDR2 FQNNGV. Trimming stripped 6 bases from V and 1 base from J, with 9 bases between. The CDR3 DNA reads TGTGCCAGCAGAATTACAGCGAACACTGAAGCTTTCTTT. It encodes CASRITANTEAFF.

This chain uses TRBV10-3 with TRBJ2-2; D gene ambiguous. Trimming cost V 1 base and J 3 bases, with 6 bases left between them. Germline assignment: CDR1 ENHRY and CDR2 SYGVKD. This CDR3 comprises 14 residues. The CDR3 sequence: CAISELLDTGELFF. For the CDR3, the DNA is TGTGCCATCAGTGAGTTGCTAGACACCGGGGAGCTGTTTTTT.

The V gene is TRBV12-5, the J gene TRBJ1-2; the D gene is possibly TRBD1 (5 bases). This CDR3 has 12 amino acids. Trimming cost V 3 bases and J 4 bases, with 6 bases left between them. The V gene's germline CDR1 is LGHNT and CDR2 FRNRAP. CDR3 nucleotides: TGTGCTAGTGGTTTAAGGGGCTATGGCTACACCTTC. Translating it yields CASGLRGYGYTF. The variable domain in full, completed from reference TRBV12-5 and TRBJ1-2, reads DARVTQTPRHKVTEMGQEVTMRCQPILGHNTVFWYRQTMMQGLELLAYFRNRAPLDDSGMPKDRFSAEMPDATLATLKIQPSEPRDSAVYFCASGLRGYGYTFGSGTRLTVV.

V usage is TRBV2 and J usage is TRBJ1-2; no reliable D call. V shed 1 base and J shed 4 bases, with 7 bases lying between them. This CDR3 spans 13 amino acids. The germline CDR1 and CDR2 sequences are SNHLY and FYNNEI. The CDR3 here is CASSEEQLYGYTF. The CDR3 DNA follows: TGTGCCAGCAGTGAAGAACAGCTCTATGGCTACACCTTC. Full variable domain (outside the CDR3, taken from reference TRBV2 and TRBJ1-2): EPEVTQTPSHQVTQMGQEVILRCVPISNHLYFYWYRQILGQKVEFLVSFYNNEISEKSEIFDDQFSVERPDGSNFTLKIRSTKLEDSAMYFCASSEEQLYGYTFGSGTRLTVV.

The chain is built from TRBV12-3 or TRBV12-4 and TRBJ2-7; TRBD1 aligns across 7 bases. V gave up 3 bases and J gave up 3 bases; unmatched junction bases: 2. The CDR3 totals 13 residues. The CDR3 protein is CASSFRQGYEQYF. DNA for the CDR3: TGTGCCAGCAGTTTTCGACAGGGCTACGAGCAGTACTTC.

The chain combines TRBV24-1 with TRBJ2-1; TRBD2 matches 10 bases. Germline V lookup: CDR1 KGHDR, CDR2 SFDVKD. With 5 bases clipped from V and 4 bases from J, the junction kept 4 bases outside the gene matches. CDR3 length equals 15 residues. This CDR3 reads CATSASGGPYNEQFF. CDR3 nucleotide sequence: TGTGCCACCAGTGCTAGCGGGGGACCGTACAATGAGCAGTTCTTC.

The chain couples TRBV9 to TRBJ1-6; D is ambiguous. Per germline, CDR1 SGDLS and CDR2 YYNGEE. Trimming stripped 3 bases from V and 1 base from J, with 8 bases between. This CDR3 comprises 15 residues. The CDR3 DNA reads as TGTGCCAGCAGCGCCGGGGTTTCCTATAATTCACCCCTCCACTTT. Amino acids: CASSAGVSYNSPLHF.

The chain joins TRBV7-7 to TRBJ2-1; 7 bases agree with TRBD2. CDR1 is SSHAT, CDR2 FNYEAQ, per germline (reference sequence). The CDR3 runs to 12 residues. CDR3 amino acids: CASRGEGNEQFF. The CDR3 DNA is TGTGCTAGCCGTGGGGAGGGGAATGAGCAGTTCTTC.

The chain has TRBV7-2 and TRBJ1-4; 9 bases match TRBD1. In germline, CDR1 is SGHTA, CDR2 FQGNSA. The CDR3 loop spans 14 amino acids. V dropped 7 bases and J dropped 10; count of bases not matched to a gene: 10. The CDR3 DNA reads as TGTGCCAGCACAGGGGAGACAGGGGGGGGAAAACTGTTTTTT. As protein: CASTGETGGGKLFF.

This sequence joins TRBV5-8 and TRBJ2-5, with D perhaps matching TRBD2 (5 bases). V was clipped by 0 bases and J by 4 bases, with 16 bases between them. Germline V gene lookup returns CDR1 SGHTS and CDR2 YDEGEE. There are 16 residues in the CDR3. The CDR3 here is CASSLVWLASSETQYF. In DNA form, the CDR3 reads TGTGCCAGCAGCTTGGTCTGGCTAGCCTCTTCAGAGACCCAGTACTTC.

This rearrangement joins TRBV9 to TRBJ2-1; D may be TRBD2 (6 bases). The CDR3 contains 14 residues. V was pared by 3 bases and J by 5 bases, with 12 bases between. Germline values: CDR1 SGDLS, CDR2 YYNGEE. CDR3 bases: TGTGCCAGCAGCGATATGCGGGGAGACAATGAGCAGTTCTTC. This sequence encodes CASSDMRGDNEQFF.

This clone was picked up one time. The gene calls are TRBV7-9 and TRBJ2-7; D is unclear. The CDR3 contains 12 residues. Deletions cut 6 bases from V and 2 bases from J, with 8 bases between. Germline values: CDR1 SEHNR, CDR2 FQNEAQ (reference sequence). The CDR3 loop reads CASSSQAYEQYF. The CDR3 DNA is TGTGCCAGCAGTTCGCAGGCCTACGAGCAGTACTTC.

The chain combines TRBV7-9 with TRBJ1-5; D is unclear. The CDR3 has 14 residues. Per germline, CDR1 SEHNR and CDR2 FQNEAQ (reference sequence). The ends were cut back, 5 bases at V and 1 base at J, with 9 bases in the middle. The CDR3 bases are TGTGCCAGCAGCCGAACAGAGAGCAATCAGCCCCAGCATTTT. This codes for CASSRTESNQPQHF.

The CDR3 region is CAWSRSSDGGTQYF. The CDR3 coding sequence is TGTGCCTGGAGTCGCTCTAGCGATGGTGGGACCCAGTACTTC. This chain links TRBV30 with TRBJ2-5; tentative D call: TRBD2 (6 bases). CDR1 is GTSNPN, CDR2 SVGIG, per germline (reference sequence). The CDR3 runs 14 residues. Trimming pared 2 bases from V and 7 bases from J, leaving 17 bases between.

The rearrangement links TRBV19 to TRBJ2-5; perhaps TRBD2 as D (5 bases). From germline, CDR1 is LNHDA and CDR2 SQIVND (reference sequence). The V gene lost 6 bases and the J gene lost 5 bases, with 7 bases spanning the gap. This CDR3 spans 11 amino acids. In DNA form, the CDR3 reads TGTGCCAGTAGACTAGGGGAGACCCAGTACTTC. Protein sequence: CASRLGETQYF.

The chain is built from TRBV5-6 and TRBJ1-2; 7 bases are shared with TRBD1. Germline V lookup: CDR1 SGHDT, CDR2 YYEEEE. Unmatched junction bases numbered 7, after V lost 1 base and J lost 4 bases. The CDR3 runs to 15 residues. The CDR3: CASSLTGQKGYGYTF. In DNA, the CDR3 is TGTGCCAGCAGCTTGACGGGACAGAAAGGCTATGGCTACACCTTC.

A few counts support this clone. The chain uses TRBV27 and TRBJ2-7, with D possibly TRBD1 on 5 matching bases. This CDR3 is 15 amino acids long. Deletions cut 6 bases from V and 1 base from J, with 16 bases between. Germline V CDR1 and CDR2: MNHEY, SMNVEV (reference sequence). CDR3 DNA: TGTGCCAGCAGGCTTTCAGGGATTTTGTCCTACGAGCAGTACTTC. It codes for CASRLSGILSYEQYF.

The V gene is TRBV24-1, the J gene TRBJ1-2; 9 nucleotides agree with TRBD1. CDR1 and CDR2 (germline): KGHDR, SFDVKD. J lost 7 bases, V lost 4 bases, and 3 bases had no gene match. The CDR3 covers 13 residues. DNA of the CDR3: TGTGCCACCAGTGAGCGACAGGGGGGTGGCTACACCTTC. It translates to CATSERQGGGYTF.

The chain uses TRBV5-1 and TRBJ2-1; 10 nucleotides align to TRBD2. V was pared by 5 bases and J by 8 bases, with 7 bases of the junction left unmatched. The CDR3 has 14 residues. CDR1 is SGHRS, CDR2 YFSETQ, per germline. As DNA, the CDR3 is TGCGCCAGCAGTTATAGCGGGGGGCGCGATGAGCAGTTCTTC. The encoded protein is CASSYSGGRDEQFF.

The V and J genes are TRBV30 and TRBJ1-3; D unresolved. V was pared by 2 bases and J by 2 bases, with 22 bases between. CDR3 size: 18 residues. Germline V gene sequence: CDR1 GTSNPN, CDR2 SVGIG (reference sequence). Here the CDR3 reads CAWSLFFNPREAGNTIYF. CDR3 bases: TGTGCCTGGAGTTTGTTTTTTAACCCGAGGGAGGCTGGAAACACCATATATTTT.

CDR3 nucleotides: TGTGCCAGTAGTATATTCGGGGGAGGTTCCTACGAGCAGTACTTC. This gives the protein CASSIFGGGSYEQYF. The rearrangement links TRBV19 to TRBJ2-7; D may be TRBD2 (6 bases). Germline assignment: CDR1 LNHDA and CDR2 SQIVND (reference sequence). The CDR3 covers 15 residues. The V end was cut by 2 bases, the J end by 1 base, with 12 bases between.

This rearrangement joins TRBV3-1 (or the pseudogene TRBV3-2) to TRBJ1-2; TRBD1 agrees at 11 bases. Germline values: CDR1 LGHDT, CDR2 YNNKEL (reference sequence). Trimming at V came to 3 bases and at J to 5 bases, leaving 11 bases not matched to a gene. The CDR3 runs 17 residues. In DNA form, the CDR3 reads TGTGCCAGCAGCCACGTCTCAGGACAGGGGGCGAGGTATGGCTACACCTTC. Translation: CASSHVSGQGARYGYTF.

This clone was counted a single time. The genes are TRBV4-3 and TRBJ1-3; possible D gene TRBD1, 5 bases. This CDR3 has 15 amino acids. Germline lookup yields CDR1 LGHNA and CDR2 YSLEER. The V gene lost 0 bases and the J gene lost 4 bases, with 10 bases spanning the gap. CDR3 nucleotides: TGCGCCAGCAGCCAAGAACGGGACTCCGGAAACACCATATATTTT. Encoded protein: CASSQERDSGNTIYF.